The T cell receptor (beta chain) under discussion was sequenced for a study of a mutant IDH1 vaccine in newly diagnosed glioma. Study details: A roughly 60% male, approximately 38% female split and a mean age of roughly 44 years characterized treated patients.

Repertoires were generated with immunoSEQ multiplex PCR, while TCRdb's copy carries only in-frame clones and drops some. Of 35,000 to 50,000 clones detected, approximately 92% appear once; the ten largest clones hold 2% to 2.5%. Time point specified: week 35, safety follow-up. Mutant IDH1 20-mer peptide, at 300 ug, made up each vaccine dose, with topical imiquimod. A word on this clone: Its cognate antigen is unknown.

The clonotype comes from a middle-aged man with glioma. Sequencing was performed on PBMCs, taken from a glioma patient whose treatment included an IDH1 peptide vaccine.

In DNA, the CDR3 is TGTGCCAGCAGCTCGGTGGGACAGGCGTACGAGCAGTACTTC. This codes for CASSSVGQAYEQYF. V gene TRBV5-5 combines with J gene TRBJ2-7; TRBD1 aligns across 8 bases. Unmatched junction bases numbered 6, after V lost 3 bases and J lost 4 bases. Germline CDR1 and CDR2: SGHKS and YYEKEE (reference sequence). CDR3 length: 14 residues.